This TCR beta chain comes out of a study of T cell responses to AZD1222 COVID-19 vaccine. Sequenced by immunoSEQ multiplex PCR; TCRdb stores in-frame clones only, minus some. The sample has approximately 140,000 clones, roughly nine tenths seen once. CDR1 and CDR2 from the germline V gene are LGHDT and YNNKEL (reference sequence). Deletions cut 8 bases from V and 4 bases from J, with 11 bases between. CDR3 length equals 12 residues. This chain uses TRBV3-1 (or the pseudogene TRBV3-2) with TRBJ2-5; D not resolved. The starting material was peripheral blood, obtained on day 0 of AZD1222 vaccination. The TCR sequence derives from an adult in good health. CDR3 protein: CASARPGETQYF. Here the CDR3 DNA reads TGTGCCAGCGCGCGCCCGGGAGAGACCCAGTACTTC.